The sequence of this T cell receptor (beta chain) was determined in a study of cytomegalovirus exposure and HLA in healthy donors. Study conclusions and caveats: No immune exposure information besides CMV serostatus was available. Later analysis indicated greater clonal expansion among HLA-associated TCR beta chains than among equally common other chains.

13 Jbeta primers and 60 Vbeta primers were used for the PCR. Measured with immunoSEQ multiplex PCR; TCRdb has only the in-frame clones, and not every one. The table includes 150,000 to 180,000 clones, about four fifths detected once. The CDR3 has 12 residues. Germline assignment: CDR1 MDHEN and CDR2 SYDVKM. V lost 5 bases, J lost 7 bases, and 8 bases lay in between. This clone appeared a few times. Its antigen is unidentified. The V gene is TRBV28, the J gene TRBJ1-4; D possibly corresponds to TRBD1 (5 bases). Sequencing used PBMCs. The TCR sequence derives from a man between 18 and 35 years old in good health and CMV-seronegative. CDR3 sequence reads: CASSPDSEKLFF. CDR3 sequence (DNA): TGTGCCAGCAGTCCCGACAGTGAAAAACTGTTTTTT. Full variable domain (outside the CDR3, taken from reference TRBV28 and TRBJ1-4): DVKVTQSSRYLVKRTGEKVFLECVQDMDHENMFWYRQDPGLGLRLIYFSYDVKMKEKGDIPEGYSVSREKKERFSLILESASTNQTSMYLCASSPDSEKLFFGSGTQLSVL.